The rows below give T cell receptor beta chains drawn from one sample of a study of beta chain features in type 1 diabetes. Generated by immunoSEQ multiplex PCR, the TCRdb table keeps only in-frame clones and is missing some. Counted here are 250,000 or so clones, 68% occurring once; the ten biggest clones make up approximately 0.053%. The sequencing sample was made of naive CD4+ T cells from blood. The receptors derive from a young man in good health. CDR3s include the opening cysteine and the closing phenylalanine or tryptophan. The order of the fields is V gene, clone size, J gene, D gene, CDR3 DNA, CDR3 protein. A D gene is named only where the DNA matches it firmly. Expanded clones get a size class; other rows say once, few or many, or leave the size out.

TRBV29-1,few,TRBJ2-7,NA,TGCAGCGTTGGTGAACAGGCCGGGTACGAGCAGTACTTC,CSVGEQAGYEQYF
TRBV28,NA,TRBJ2-5,TRBD1,TGTGCCAGCCACCCGAGGGACAGGGGGCGCGTGGAGACCCAGTACTTC,CASHPRDRGRVETQYF
TRBV15,NA,TRBJ2-3,NA,TGTGCCACCAGCAGAGACAGATACGGGCAGTATTTT,CATSRDRYGQYF
TRBV5-4,NA,TRBJ2-3,NA,TGTGCCAGCAGCCGGGACTTGCCAGATACGCAGTATTTT,CASSRDLPDTQYF
TRBV30,NA,TRBJ1-4,NA,TGTGCCTGGAGCCCTCAGCTGTCGGGGGAAAAACTGTTTTTT,CAWSPQLSGEKLFF
TRBV30,few,TRBJ1-2,TRBD1,TGTGCCTGGAGAGGACAGGAGTATGGCTACACCTTC,CAWRGQEYGYTF
TRBV5-1,NA,TRBJ2-6,NA,TGCGCCAGCGGGTGGGTGCCGGGATTGGCCAACGTCCTGACTTTC,CASGWVPGLANVLTF
TRBV10-3,few,TRBJ2-6,NA,TGTGCCATCAGTGAGTCGGGGGGCTCTGGGGCCAACGTCCTGACTTTC,CAISESGGSGANVLTF
TRBV29-1,few,TRBJ1-1,NA,TGCAGCGCGATTTCCTCACGACGGACTGAAGCTTTCTTT,CSAISSRRTEAFF
TRBV25-1,NA,TRBJ2-5,TRBD2,TGTGCCAGCAGTGAGGGACTAGCGGCCCAACAAGAGACCCAGTACTTC,CASSEGLAAQQETQYF
TRBV20-1,NA,TRBJ1-1,NA,TGCAGTGCCGGACAAAAGGCTTTCTTT,CSAGQKAFF
TRBV30,NA,TRBJ2-1,NA,TGTGCCTGGAGTGTACGGGTAGCCGGTGAGCAGTTCTTC,CAWSVRVAGEQFF
TRBV6-5,NA,TRBJ2-3,NA,TGTGCCAGCAAGATGAGCCTTAGCACAGATACGCAGTATTTT,CASKMSLSTDTQYF
TRBV4-3,few,TRBJ2-5,NA,TGCGCCAGCAGCCAAGGAACAGGGAAGACACAAGAGACCCAGTACTTC,CASSQGTGKTQETQYF
TRBV29-1,few,TRBJ2-1,TRBD2,TGCAGCGTAGGGACTAGCGGGAGTTACAATGAGCAGTTCTTC,CSVGTSGSYNEQFF
TRBV13,few,TRBJ2-5,NA,TGTGCCAGCAGCCAGCCTAGGGAGACCCAGTACTTC,CASSQPRETQYF
TRBV30,few,TRBJ2-2,NA,TGTGCCTGGAGGGGCAACACCGGGGAGCTGTTTTTT,CAWRGNTGELFF
TRBV7-2,NA,TRBJ2-5,NA,TGTGCCAGCAGATTCACAGGGCCGGAGACCCAGTACTTC,CASRFTGPETQYF
TRBV14,NA,TRBJ1-2,NA,TGTGCCAGCAGCCAAAAAGGGGAGTTAAACTATGGCTACACCTTC,CASSQKGELNYGYTF
TRBV5-1,NA,TRBJ1-1,NA,TGCGCCAGCAGCTTGTTCAGGGGCACTGAAGCTTTCTTT,CASSLFRGTEAFF
TRBV27,NA,TRBJ2-7,NA,TGTGCCAGCAGCCCATTGGGCGCCTACGAGCAGTACTTC,CASSPLGAYEQYF
TRBV7-2,NA,TRBJ2-7,NA,TGTGCCAGCAGCTTCGGCGGGACGGCAAAAGAGCAGTACTTC,CASSFGGTAKEQYF
TRBV19,NA,TRBJ2-7,NA,TGTGCCAGTAGTATTCAGGGTAGTTACGAGCAGTACTTC,CASSIQGSYEQYF
TRBV30,few,TRBJ1-1,NA,TGTGCCTGGAGTGTCAGGGGAGCGGGCACTGAAGCTTTCTTT,CAWSVRGAGTEAFF
TRBV30,NA,TRBJ2-7,NA,TGTGCCTGGAGTGTACAGGGTAGCTACGAGCAGTACTTC,CAWSVQGSYEQYF
TRBV4-3,NA,TRBJ2-4,TRBD2,TGCGCCAGCAGCCAAGATCTATCGGTTGGAGCGGGAGATAGGGACATTCAGTACTTC,CASSQDLSVGAGDRDIQYF
TRBV10-3,few,TRBJ1-6,TRBD1,TGTGCCCCGTCGGGACAGGCCGCCTCACCCCTCCACTTT,CAPSGQAASPLHF
TRBV11-2,NA,TRBJ2-5,NA,TGTGCCAGCAGCTTTCCTTGGGGCCAAGAGACCCAGTACTTC,CASSFPWGQETQYF
TRBV28,few,TRBJ2-5,NA,TGTGCCAGCAGCCCGGGGTCTGGATTGTTCCGGGGCCACCAAGAGACCCAGTACTTC,CASSPGSGLFRGHQETQYF
TRBV9,few,TRBJ2-3,NA,TGTGCCAGCAGCCCCGAGGACCGCGACACGCAGTATTTT,CASSPEDRDTQYF
TRBV14,few,TRBJ2-6,NA,TGTGCCAGCAGCCAAGCCATAGCTGGGGCCAACGTCCTGACTTTC,CASSQAIAGANVLTF
TRBV5-1,NA,TRBJ2-5,TRBD1,TGCGCCAGCAGCCCGGGACAGTATCAAGAGACCCAGTACTTC,CASSPGQYQETQYF
TRBV29-1,NA,TRBJ2-7,NA,TGCAGCGTTGGTGAAGGAGGCTACGAGCAGTACTTC,CSVGEGGYEQYF
TRBV5-1,NA,TRBJ2-2,NA,TGCGCCAGCACCTCAAACAGTTACACCGGGGAGCTGTTTTTT,CASTSNSYTGELFF
TRBV18,once,TRBJ2-5,TRBD2,TGTGCCAGCTCATTCTTCCAGCGGGGGGAGACCCAGTACTTC,CASSFFQRGETQYF